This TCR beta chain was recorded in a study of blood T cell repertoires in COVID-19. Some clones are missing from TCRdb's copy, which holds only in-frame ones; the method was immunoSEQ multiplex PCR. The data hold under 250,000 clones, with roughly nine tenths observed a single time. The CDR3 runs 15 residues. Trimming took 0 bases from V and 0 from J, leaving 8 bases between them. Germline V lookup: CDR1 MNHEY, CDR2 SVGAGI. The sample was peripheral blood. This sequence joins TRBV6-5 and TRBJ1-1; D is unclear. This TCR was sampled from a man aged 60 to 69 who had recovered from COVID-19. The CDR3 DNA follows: TGTGCCAGCAGTTACTCGATACAACTGAACACTGAAGCTTTCTTT. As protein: CASSYSIQLNTEAFF.